This T cell receptor beta chain is drawn from a study of T cells in localized non-small cell lung cancer. Comments on this clone: The antigen is not known.

V dropped 5 bases and J dropped 3; count of bases not matched to a gene: 6. CDR1 and CDR2 (germline): GTSNPN, SVGIG (reference sequence). The CDR3 loop spans 13 amino acids. Study-level findings and limits: Heterogeneity remains possible because sequencing was limited to only one tumor region. Uninvolved adjacent lung showed peak T cell clonality, exceeding tumor. Appearance in adjacent lung was seen for a median 57 of the top 100 tumor clones.

Generated by immunoSEQ multiplex PCR, the TCRdb table keeps only in-frame clones and is missing some. This sample carries about 57,000 clones, roughly nine tenths of them seen once, and the ten largest clones take nearly 20%. The clonotype originates from a man between 40 and 70 years old with stage I lung adenocarcinoma. This specimen consisted of peripheral blood, obtained before any cancer treatment. The J gene is TRBJ2-7, the V gene TRBV30, with TRBD1 matching 8 bases. The CDR3 region has the DNA TGTGCCTGGGAGGGACAGGCCAACTACGAGCAGTACTTC. As protein: CAWEGQANYEQYF.